This passage covers 10 T cell receptor beta chains from one sample sequenced in a study of blood T cells in healthy people across ages. A sample-barcoded 5' primer and a J-beta primer mix were used in a second PCR of roughly 6 to 11 cycles. TCRdb recomputed calls from the 5' RACE reads with MiXCR, one row per CDR3 protein. The sample gives 800,000 to 950,000 distinct CDR3 sequences, about 34% of which show up once; 10% to 15% is in the top ten. What was sequenced was blood. These receptors all come from a man between 18 and 29 years old in good health.

This clonotype was seen a single time. This chain joins TRBV20-1 and TRBJ2-5; D unresolved. The CDR3 totals 12 residues. Germline lookup yields CDR1 DFQATT and CDR2 SNEGSKA (reference sequence). With 5 bases removed from V and 2 bases from J, the gap between germline ends came to 9 bases. For the CDR3, the DNA is TGCAGTGCTTACTGGCAACAAGAGACCCAGTACTTC. As protein: CSAYWQQETQYF.

This clonotype has just a few counts. The chain recombines TRBV5-8 with TRBJ2-3; D tentatively fits TRBD1 or TRBD2 (7 bases each). Germline V CDR1 and CDR2: SGHTS, YDEGEE. Trimming removed 5 bases from V and 6 bases from J, with 22 bases in between. The CDR3 sequence is 16 residues long. Written as DNA, the CDR3 is TGTGCCAGCAGTCCCTCGGGGAGGGGGCGTTTGGATACGCAGTATTTT. Its translation: CASSPSGRGRLDTQYF.

Concerning this clonotype itself: Possible read error: a much larger clone is one base away. This chain joins TRBV4-2 and TRBJ2-7; D is ambiguous. Trimming took 5 bases from V and 7 from J, leaving 12 bases between them. CDR1 is LGHNA, CDR2 YNFKEQ, per germline. CDR3 length equals 12 residues. The CDR3 is CASSKDDNEQYF. The CDR3 DNA follows: TGTGCCAGCAGCAAGGATGACAATGAGCAGTACTTC.

This clonotype was seen at least ten times. The rearrangement uses TRBV29-1 and TRBJ1-2, with a tentative D call TRBD1 (5 bases). The CDR3 runs to 13 residues. The germline V and J ends were trimmed by 4 bases and 1 base, with 10 bases remaining between them. Germline V gene sequence: CDR1 SQVTM, CDR2 ANQGSEA. The CDR3 reads CSVGLTDNYGYTF. DNA for the CDR3: TGCAGCGTTGGCTTGACAGATAACTATGGCTACACCTTC.

This clonotype appeared many times. The rearrangement links TRBV4-3 to TRBJ1-1; TRBD1 is a possible D gene (5 bases). V was clipped by 1 base and J by 5 bases, with 11 bases between them. Germline V gene sequence: CDR1 LGHNA, CDR2 YSLEER. The CDR3 consists of 14 residues. CDR3 sequence reads: CASSQAVGGTEAFF. The CDR3 DNA sequence: TGCGCCAGCAGCCAAGCCGTGGGGGGAACTGAAGCTTTCTTT.

Concerning this clonotype itself: An end of the junction does not agree with germline; a read error may underlie this. This sequence joins TRBV3-1 and TRBJ2-7; a weak D match, TRBD1 (6 bases). The CDR3 runs to 16 residues. The germline V gene encodes CDR1 LGHDT and CDR2 YNNKEL (reference sequence). The CDR3, as DNA: TGTGCCAGCAGTCAAGGACAGAATTTGAAGTCCTACGAGCAGTACTTC. As protein: CASSQGQNLKSYEQYF.

A remark on this clonotype: Just one base apart from a much larger clone, this may be a read error. V and J are TRBV24-1 and TRBJ1-5; 8 bases align to TRBD1. Germline V gene data show CDR1 as KGHDR and CDR2 as SFDVKD. V dropped 1 base and J dropped 15; count of bases not matched to a gene: 7. The CDR3 loop spans 13 amino acids. This chain's CDR3 is CATSDFRGRGTHF. The CDR3 region has the DNA TGTGCCACCAGTGATTTCAGGGGGCGAGGGACGCATTTT.

The chain joins TRBV4-2 to TRBJ2-4; a possible D gene is TRBD2 (5 bases). The end of the DNA is better explained by TRBJ2-7, so the J call may be wrong. The CDR3 covers 16 residues. The germline V gene has CDR1 LGHNA and CDR2 YNFKEQ. The CDR3 bases are TGTGCCAGCAGCCACCCTTCGACCGGGATGGGCTACGAGCAGTACTTC. This codes for CASSHPSTGMGYEQYF.

This clonotype has ten or more counts. The chain employs TRBV12-3 or TRBV12-4 and TRBJ2-1; unclear D gene. This CDR3 region has 14 residues. V lost 6 bases to trimming and J lost 0 bases, with 9 bases between them. CDR3 region: CASSSSSSYNEQFF. In DNA form, the CDR3 reads TGTGCCAGCAGCTCGTCGAGCTCCTACAATGAGCAGTTCTTC.

In its sample, this clonotype was seen a few times. The rearrangement links TRBV20-1 to TRBJ2-5, with 9 bases matching TRBD2. CDR1 is DFQATT and CDR2 is SNEGSKA in the germline V gene (reference sequence). This CDR3 contains 15 residues. V dropped 4 bases and J dropped 11; count of bases not matched to a gene: 17. The CDR3 is CSAIARLAGYNEQYF. The CDR3 DNA follows: TGCAGTGCTATTGCCCGGCTAGCGGGGTACAATGAGCAGTACTTC.